These 9 T cell receptor beta chains came from one sample sequenced in a study of identical twins (dated by TCRdb to the mid-2010s). Library method: 5' RACE. The sample was run on an Illumina HiSeq 2000. TCRdb applied fastp at Q25 and MiXCR to the public reads, then kept only in-frame beta chains. Entries are consolidated by CDR3 protein sequence, retaining the most common genes and DNA. The sample table records about 690,000 distinct CDR3 sequences; approximately 6% of these occur just once. The ten largest clones take up roughly 2% of the sample. Input material: naive T cells sorted from blood. The cell subset or site label corresponds to: cells isolated with a human naive T-cell isolation kit. The receptors here all came from a young man in good health.

The rearrangement uses TRBV18 and TRBJ1-1; D gene unclear. The germline CDR1 and CDR2 sequences are KGHSH and LQKENI. There are 13 residues in the CDR3. V lost 6 bases and J 4 bases, leaving 12 bases between the germline ends. This chain's CDR3 is CASSLDGRTEAFF. CDR3 sequence (DNA): TGTGCCAGCTCTTTGGACGGTCGCACTGAAGCTTTCTTT.

This clonotype was found many times. At one boundary the junction diverges from the germline segment, which might be a read error. Here the CDR3 DNA reads TGTGCCAGCAGCTTCCGCACAGATACGCAGTATTTT. Its protein product is CASSFRTDTQYF. This chain uses TRBV5-1 with TRBJ2-3; D gene ambiguous. CDR3 length: 12 residues. Germline values: CDR1 SGHRS, CDR2 YFSETQ.

This clonotype has at least ten counts. This sequence joins TRBV20-1 and TRBJ2-1; TRBD2 matches at 10 bases. V lost 0 bases and J lost 8; bases outside the gene matches: 7. The CDR3 loop spans 15 amino acids. Germline V lookup: CDR1 DFQATT, CDR2 SNEGSKA (reference sequence). The CDR3, as DNA: TGCAGTGCTAGAGATAGGGCTAGCGGGAGCCATGAGCAGTTCTTC. Its protein is CSARDRASGSHEQFF.

In its sample, this clonotype was seen many times. The CDR3 DNA reads as TGTGCCAGCAGTTCCACCTATCCCCTGGGGCGAAATGAGCAGTTCTTC. This codes for CASSSTYPLGRNEQFF. The rearrangement uses TRBV27 and TRBJ2-1; D is possibly TRBD1 (5 bases). The V gene lost 4 bases and the J gene lost 7 bases, with 20 bases spanning the gap. This CDR3 has 16 amino acids. Germline values: CDR1 MNHEY, CDR2 SMNVEV (reference sequence).

This clonotype was counted between two and nine times. The chain recombines TRBV20-1 with TRBJ2-3; 7 positions match TRBD2. The V gene's germline CDR1 is DFQATT and CDR2 SNEGSKA (reference sequence). This CDR3 is 16 amino acids long. J lost 2 bases, V lost 0 bases, and 8 bases had no gene match. The CDR3, as DNA: TGCAGTGCTAGAGATCGGGGTACTAGCGTCACAGATACGCAGTATTTT. It specifies CSARDRGTSVTDTQYF.

This clonotype showed up many times. J is TRBJ1-1 and V is TRBV6-5; D possibly corresponds to TRBD1 (6 bases). This CDR3 is built from 15 residues. The V end lost 2 bases, the J end lost 4 bases, and 14 bases lay between the germline ends. The germline V gene has CDR1 MNHEY and CDR2 SVGAGI. DNA for the CDR3: TGTGCCAGCAGTTACCCCACAGGGTTAGGCACTGAAGCTTTCTTT. It specifies CASSYPTGLGTEAFF.

In its sample, this clonotype was seen many times. The chain couples TRBV5-1 to TRBJ2-7, with 10 positions matching TRBD2. Germline assignment: CDR1 SGHRS and CDR2 YFSETQ. Germline trimming cut 0 bases from V and 2 bases from J; bases unmatched to any gene: 5. CDR3 length equals 16 residues. CDR3 coding DNA: TGCGCCAGCAGCTTGGGACAAAGCGGGAGGGCCTACGAGCAGTACTTC. Encoded protein: CASSLGQSGRAYEQYF.

This clonotype appeared many times. The rearrangement links TRBV13 to TRBJ2-1; 9 nucleotides line up with TRBD1. The ends lost 4 bases at V and 0 bases at J; junction bases unmatched: 13. The CDR3 sequence is 19 residues long. Germline V lookup: CDR1 PRHDT, CDR2 FYEKMQ (reference sequence). The CDR3 nucleotides are TGTGCCAGCAGCTCCCGGGACAGGGTAAGGTCCCACTCCTACAATGAGCAGTTCTTC. Translation: CASSSRDRVRSHSYNEQFF.

In its sample, this clonotype was seen many times. This chain uses TRBV29-1 with TRBJ2-1; 7 bases agree with TRBD2. The germline V gene encodes CDR1 SQVTM and CDR2 ANQGSEA. V lost 6 bases to trimming and J lost 8 bases; unmatched junction nucleotides: 7. The CDR3 is 12 residues long. The CDR3 spells CSVGRPLDEQFF. The CDR3, as DNA: TGCAGCGTCGGGAGGCCCCTCGATGAGCAGTTCTTC.